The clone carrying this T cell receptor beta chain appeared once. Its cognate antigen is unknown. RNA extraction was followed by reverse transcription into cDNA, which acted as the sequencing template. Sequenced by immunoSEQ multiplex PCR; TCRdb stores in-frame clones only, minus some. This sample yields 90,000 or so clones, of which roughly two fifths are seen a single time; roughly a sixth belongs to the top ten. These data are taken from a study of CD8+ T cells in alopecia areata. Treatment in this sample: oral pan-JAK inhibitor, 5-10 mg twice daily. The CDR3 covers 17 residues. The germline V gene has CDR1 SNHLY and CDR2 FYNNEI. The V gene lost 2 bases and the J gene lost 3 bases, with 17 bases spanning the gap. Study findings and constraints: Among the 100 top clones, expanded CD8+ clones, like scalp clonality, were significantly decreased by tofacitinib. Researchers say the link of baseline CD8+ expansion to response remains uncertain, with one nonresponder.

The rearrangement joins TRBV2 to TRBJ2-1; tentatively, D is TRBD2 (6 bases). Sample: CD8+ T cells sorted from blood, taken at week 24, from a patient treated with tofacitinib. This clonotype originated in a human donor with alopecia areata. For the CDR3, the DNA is TGTGCCAGCAGTGAATCGAGAAGAAGGCGGGACTACAATGAGCAGTTCTTC. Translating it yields CASSESRRRRDYNEQFF. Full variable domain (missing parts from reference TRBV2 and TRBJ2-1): EPEVTQTPSHQVTQMGQEVILRCVPISNHLYFYWYRQILGQKVEFLVSFYNNEISEKSEIFDDQFSVERPDGSNFTLKIRSTKLEDSAMYFCASSESRRRRDYNEQFFGPGTRLTVL.